Listed here are 25 T cell receptor beta chains from one sample, sequenced in a study of cytomegalovirus exposure and HLA in healthy donors. Vbeta (60) and Jbeta (13) primers were used in the PCR. Clones were sequenced by immunoSEQ multiplex PCR, and TCRdb holds only the in-frame ones, with some missing. The data contain roughly 150,000 clones, roughly 84% of them seen just once; the ten biggest clones take up under 2%. Sequencing was done on a sample of PBMCs. These receptors were collected from a young woman in good health and CMV-seronegative.

Worth noting for this clone: Different DNA sequences within this sample yield the same CDR3. V gene TRBV18 combines with J gene TRBJ1-2; TRBD1 matches 8 bases. The CDR3 covers 13 residues. From germline, CDR1 is KGHSH and CDR2 LQKENI. Germline trimming cut 6 bases from V and 3 bases from J; bases unmatched to any gene: 3. CDR3 bases: TGTGCCAGCTCCCCGGACAGGGACTATGGCTACACCTTC. This translates into CASSPDRDYGYTF.

The chain has TRBV19 and TRBJ1-1; TRBD1 agrees at 9 bases. From germline, CDR1 is LNHDA and CDR2 SQIVND (reference sequence). The CDR3 runs 13 residues. Trimming at V came to 8 bases and at J to 5 bases, leaving 6 bases not matched to a gene. The CDR3 loop is CASGWGTGTEAFF. The CDR3 coding sequence is TGTGCCAGTGGGTGGGGGACAGGGACTGAAGCTTTCTTT.

V usage is TRBV19 and J usage is TRBJ1-5; D remains unclear. Between the trimmed V and J ends, which lost 8 bases and 4 bases, there was a span of 15 bases. Germline-derived CDR1 and CDR2 are LNHDA and SQIVND (reference sequence). The CDR3 totals 14 residues. Here the CDR3 DNA reads TGTGCCAGTGATAGGAGGCAGGCAAATCAGCCCCAGCATTTT. Its translation is CASDRRQANQPQHF.

In this sample, this clone turned up once. This rearrangement joins TRBV30 to TRBJ1-2; D is unresolved. Trimming left V 1 base short and J 0 bases short, with 9 bases between. Germline lookup yields CDR1 GTSNPN and CDR2 SVGIG (reference sequence). The CDR3 is 14 residues long. The CDR3 loop is CAWSDRGSNYGYTF. CDR3 nucleotide sequence: TGTGCCTGGAGTGACCGCGGTTCTAACTATGGCTACACCTTC.

J is TRBJ1-4 and V is TRBV30; 9 bases line up with TRBD1. The CDR3 extends over 15 amino acids. V was clipped by 4 bases and J by 7 bases; unmatched bases: 10. The germline V gene encodes CDR1 GTSNPN and CDR2 SVGIG (reference sequence). In nucleotides, the CDR3 is TGTGCCTGGAACGTCGGGGACAGGGCAAGTGAAAAACTGTTTTTT. Its protein product is CAWNVGDRASEKLFF.

The chain combines TRBV7-2 with TRBJ2-2; 7 nucleotides match TRBD1. V was clipped by 6 bases and J by 4 bases; unmatched bases: 5. CDR3 size: 14 residues. The germline gives CDR1 SGHTA, CDR2 FQGNSA. The CDR3 sequence: CASRRDSGTGELFF. The CDR3 bases are TGTGCCAGCAGACGGGACAGCGGCACCGGGGAGCTGTTTTTT. Full variable domain (outside the CDR3, taken from reference TRBV7-2 and TRBJ2-2): GAGVSQSPSNKVTEKGKDVELRCDPISGHTALYWYRQSLGQGLEFLIYFQGNSAPDKSGLPSDRFSAERTGGSVSTLTIQRTQQEDSAVYLCASRRDSGTGELFFGEGSRLTVL.

V gene TRBV19 combines with J gene TRBJ1-1; D unclear. The germline gives CDR1 LNHDA, CDR2 SQIVND (reference sequence). Trimming removed 7 bases at V and 11 bases at J, with 14 bases between. CDR3 size: 11 residues. The CDR3: CASTQSAGAFF. The CDR3 DNA follows: TGTGCCAGTACACAGTCGGCGGGCGCTTTCTTT.

The gene calls are TRBV5-4 and TRBJ1-2; a weak D match, TRBD1 (6 bases). Germline V CDR1 and CDR2: SGHNT, YYREEE (reference sequence). V was shortened by 4 bases and J by 7 bases, with 20 bases between the two germline ends. There are 15 residues in the CDR3. The CDR3: CASSPPGAGDSGYTF. The CDR3 nucleotides are TGTGCCAGCAGCCCCCCCGGGGCAGGGGATTCTGGCTACACCTTC.

The J gene is TRBJ2-2, the V gene TRBV11-2, with TRBD2 as a possible D gene (5 bases). The CDR3 runs 15 residues. Germline CDR1 and CDR2: SGHAT and FQNNGV. Deletions cut 1 base from V and 0 bases from J, with 6 bases between. Here the CDR3 reads CASSLVLANTGELFF. The DNA of the CDR3 is TGTGCCAGCAGCTTAGTACTAGCGAACACCGGGGAGCTGTTTTTT.

V gene TRBV27 combines with J gene TRBJ2-4, with 8 positions matching TRBD1. This CDR3 has 14 residues. V shed 5 bases, J shed 4 bases, and the junction held 4 bases outside the gene matches. The germline V gene has CDR1 MNHEY and CDR2 SMNVEV (reference sequence). The CDR3 spells CASSLTGAKNIQYF. CDR3 coding DNA: TGTGCCAGCAGTCTGACAGGGGCAAAAAACATTCAGTACTTC.

The V call is TRBV6-5, the J call TRBJ1-5; 8 bases agree with TRBD1. The germline V gene encodes CDR1 MNHEY and CDR2 SVGAGI. V dropped 2 bases and J dropped 7; count of bases not matched to a gene: 7. The CDR3 contains 15 residues. Here the CDR3 reads CASSYIQGARQPQHF. The CDR3, as DNA: TGTGCCAGCAGTTACATTCAGGGGGCCCGGCAGCCCCAGCATTTT.

The genes are TRBV19 and TRBJ2-7, with TRBD1 matching 7 bases. This CDR3 is 12 amino acids long. Losses at the gene ends were 8 bases for V and 2 bases for J; bases not matched to a gene: 3. Germline V gene lookup returns CDR1 LNHDA and CDR2 SQIVND (reference sequence). The CDR3 DNA is TGTGCCAGTGTGGACAGGACCTACGAGCAGTACTTC. Its protein product is CASVDRTYEQYF.

The chain is built from TRBV19 and TRBJ1-2, with 7 bases matching TRBD1. Germline CDR1 is LNHDA and CDR2 is SQIVND (reference sequence). The CDR3 is 13 amino acids. Trimming at V came to 7 bases and at J to 4 bases, leaving 6 bases not matched to a gene. In DNA, the CDR3 is TGTGCCAGTACCCCGGACAGGATCTATGGCTACACCTTC. This gives the protein CASTPDRIYGYTF.

The gene calls are TRBV6-5 and TRBJ2-7, with 10 bases fitting TRBD2. CDR3 length: 14 amino acids. CDR1 MNHEY and CDR2 SVGAGI come from the germline V gene. V dropped 6 bases and J dropped 2; count of bases not matched to a gene: 4. The CDR3 is CASSKLAGTYEQYF. The DNA of the CDR3 is TGTGCCAGCAGCAAACTAGCGGGGACCTACGAGCAGTACTTC.

The CDR3 nucleotides are TGTGCCAGTAGTCCCTTACGGGGGAGGGCGGATAATTCACCCCTCCACTTT. Its translation: CASSPLRGRADNSPLHF. The chain recombines TRBV19 with TRBJ1-6, with D maybe TRBD1 (5 bases). CDR1 is LNHDA and CDR2 is SQIVND in the germline V gene (reference sequence). The CDR3 has 17 residues. Trimming removed 5 bases at V and 5 bases at J, with 19 bases between.

The chain is built from TRBV7-6 and TRBJ2-3; D gene ambiguous. Trimming removed 1 base from V and 2 bases from J, with 10 bases in between. This CDR3 has 15 residues. CDR1 and CDR2 from the germline V gene are SGHVS and FNYEAQ. The CDR3 loop is CASSLGLTPTDTQYF. Here the CDR3 DNA reads TGTGCCAGCAGCTTAGGTCTGACACCCACAGATACGCAGTATTTT.

V gene TRBV6-6 combines with J gene TRBJ2-7; perhaps TRBD1 as D (8 bases). The CDR3 spans 15 residues. Germline V lookup: CDR1 MNHNY, CDR2 SVGAGI (reference sequence). The V end lost 6 bases, the J end lost 4 bases, and 19 bases lay between the germline ends. Here the CDR3 reads CASRGGTGMFYEQYF. CDR3 DNA sequence: TGTGCCAGCAGGGGGGGGACAGGAATGTTTTACGAGCAGTACTTC.

This CDR3 reads CASSEQQGRTEAFF. The CDR3 DNA follows: TGTGCCAGCAGTGAGCAACAGGGCCGGACTGAAGCTTTCTTT. The chain recombines TRBV6-1 with TRBJ1-1; maybe TRBD1 (6 bases). The CDR3 consists of 14 residues. Trimming removed 3 bases from V and 5 bases from J, with 13 bases in between. The germline gives CDR1 MNHNS, CDR2 SASEGT.

The rearrangement uses TRBV6-5 and TRBJ1-6; 7 positions match TRBD1. Germline assignment: CDR1 MNHEY and CDR2 SVGAGI. The CDR3 is made up of 13 amino acids. CDR3 DNA: TGTGCTATCAGGGGGGCCTATAATTCACCCCTCCACTTT. Translation gives CAIRGAYNSPLHF.

V gene TRBV11-2 combines with J gene TRBJ2-1; D uncertain. This CDR3 spans 13 amino acids. Trimming removed 1 base from V and 6 bases from J, with 7 bases in between. Germline assignment: CDR1 SGHAT and CDR2 FQNNGV. The CDR3 DNA sequence: TGTGCCAGCAGCTTAGTTCGGTCCAATGAGCAGTTCTTC. Its protein product is CASSLVRSNEQFF. The full variable domain, completed using reference TRBV11-2 and TRBJ2-1, is EAGVAQSPRYKIIEKRQSVAFWCNPISGHATLYWYQQILGQGPKLLIQFQNNGVVDDSQLPKDRFSAERLKGVDSTLKIQPAKLEDSAVYLCASSLVRSNEQFFGPGTRLTVL.

With regard to this clone: One junction end disagrees with the germline gene, perhaps due to a read error. The chain uses TRBV7-9 and TRBJ2-7; 9 positions match TRBD1. Looked up from germline, CDR1 is SEHNR and CDR2 is FQNEAQ (reference sequence). The CDR3 is made up of 16 amino acids. DNA for the CDR3: TGTTCCAGCTCTAAACAGGGGGCTTCAAGCTCCTACGAGCAGTACTTC. Its protein is CSSSKQGASSSYEQYF.

Written as DNA, the CDR3 is TGTGCCAGCAGTCCCAGAGGGAAATCTGGAAACACCATATATTTT. Translating it yields CASSPRGKSGNTIYF. The chain has TRBV6-5 and TRBJ1-3; D not certain. Germline V gene sequence: CDR1 MNHEY, CDR2 SVGAGI. Trimming removed 5 bases at V and 1 base at J, with 12 bases between. The CDR3 has 15 residues.

J is TRBJ2-3 and V is TRBV6-6; 13 bases fit TRBD2. Germline V CDR1 and CDR2: MNHNY, SVGAGI (reference sequence). This CDR3 region has 16 residues. The V segment lost 5 bases and the J segment 2 bases; nucleotides outside the gene matches: 4. CDR3 coding DNA: TGTGCCAGCAGTCGGACTAGCGGGGGCCCCACAGATACGCAGTATTTT. This gives the protein CASSRTSGGPTDTQYF.

This sequence joins TRBV2 and TRBJ1-2, with unresolved D. V was cut by 3 bases and J by 3 bases, with 5 bases left in between. The CDR3 loop spans 12 amino acids. Germline CDR1 SNHLY, CDR2 FYNNEI. The CDR3: CASSESDYGYTF. The CDR3 DNA follows: TGTGCCAGCAGTGAGTCGGACTATGGCTACACCTTC.

The rearrangement uses TRBV5-3 and TRBJ1-5; D is undetermined. TRBV5-3 is reported as an ORF; its role is uncertain. CDR3 length: 15 amino acids. Trimming left V 5 bases short and J 5 bases short, with 17 bases between. The CDR3 sequence is CARSSDRSIDQPQHF. The CDR3 DNA is TGTGCCAGAAGTTCCGATAGATCCATCGATCAGCCCCAGCATTTT.